What follows describes a single TCR beta chain. This sample was included in a study of CD8 T cells in Susac syndrome. Recently defined diagnostic criteria classed the Susac syndrome patients as definite or probable. Isolation of CD8+ and CD4+ T cells was performed negatively, whereas enrichment of TEMRA cells was done by FACS. CDR1 is SQVTM and CDR2 is ANQGSEA in the germline V gene. This CDR3 spans 15 amino acids. J lost 2 bases, V lost 5 bases, and 8 bases had no gene match. Random hexamers served to reverse transcribe roughly 0.45 to 1 ug RNA. Multiplex immunoSEQ PCR targeted 54 Vbeta and 13 Jbeta TCR beta segments. TCRdb fed the immunoSEQ multiplex PCR reads into MiXCR, producing one record per CDR3 protein. The data show 150,000 to 200,000 distinct CDR3 sequences, around 94% seen once.

The sequence came from a human donor with Susac syndrome. This sequence joins TRBV29-1 and TRBJ1-1; 10 positions agree with TRBD1. Input material: CD4+ T cells from PBMCs. The CDR3 loop reads CSVLDRDRGNTEAFF. The CDR3 bases are TGCAGCGTTCTCGACCGGGACAGGGGAAACACTGAAGCTTTCTTT.